This TCR beta chain comes out of a study of T-cell memory formation after mild COVID-19. Only a few counts were recorded for this clonotype. Its target is unknown. TCRdb fed the 5' RACE reads into MiXCR, producing one record per CDR3 protein. The sample has roughly 400,000 distinct CDR3 sequences; 20% to 25% are singletons. Germline V lookup: CDR1 DFQATT, CDR2 SNEGSKA (reference sequence). This CDR3 has 15 residues. V lost 6 bases, J lost 2 bases, and 19 bases lay in between. Study outcomes and limitations: Clones which contracted sat mainly in CM and EM if CD4+, and in EMRA if CD8+. Clones contracting day 15 to 85 were balanced CD4/CD8; later expanders leaned CD4+. SARS-CoV-2 specificity of second-wave clones peaking day 37 was unconfirmed.

The clonotype originates from an adult woman who had mild COVID-19 (a few samples of this study predate the infection). Cell type and time point are not known. Material: PBMCs or a T cell subset sorted from them (not recorded which). The chain is built from TRBV20-1 and TRBJ1-2; TRBD1 is a possible D gene (5 bases). The CDR3: CSATQGGTLNYGYTF. In nucleotides, the CDR3 is TGCAGTGCGACCCAGGGAGGGACCCTGAACTATGGCTACACCTTC.